In its sample, the clone carrying this TCR beta chain was seen many times. Antigen unknown. The CDR3 is made up of 15 amino acids. CDR1 and CDR2 (germline): MNHEY, SVGEGT. The V end was cut by 0 bases, the J end by 5 bases, with 13 bases between. Through Arm-PCR of CDR3 regions and iRepertoire HTBI primers, TCR beta libraries were built. Per the authors' pipeline: Analysis of the samples identified over 60 TRBV and 13 to 15 TRBJ segments. Each CDR3 protein gets one entry after TCRdb re-called the multiplex PCR reads with MiXCR. None of the V and J calls come from the authors' own analysis; TCRdb made them. The sample has about 240,000 distinct CDR3 sequences, around 20% seen once. This entry is derived from a study of regulatory T cells in long-lasting Graves disease. Study findings and constraints: TRBV28, TRBJ1-2 and TRBJ2-5 were segments that persistent disease favored.

Time point in this sample: newly diagnosed GD, antithyroid drugs for less than 3 months. Isolated PBMC RNA provided the starting material for the TCR library. The clonotype was recovered from a female donor with Graves disease. This specimen consisted of peripheral blood mononuclear cells (PBMCs), obtained at new diagnosis, from a patient treated with antithyroid drugs. This chain connects TRBV6-2 or TRBV6-3 to TRBJ1-1; D is ambiguous. CDR3 sequence: CASSYSRRVGTEAFF. Written as DNA, the CDR3 is TGTGCCAGCAGTTACTCGCGGCGGGTGGGAACTGAAGCTTTCTTT.